This TCR beta chain was retrieved from a study of cytomegalovirus exposure and HLA in healthy donors (dated 2017 in TCRdb). The study in broad terms: According to an earlier analysis of 587 of the donors, some 180 million T cells yielded 120 million or so unique TCR beta sequences and 276 Gb of sequence data. Rather than drawing on any new phenotypic data, the later analysis identified candidate immune exposures from TCR beta sequences and the way those sequences occurred across donors. Donor age, sex, ethnicity and CMV serostatus were compiled together with the repertoire data. Around 330 gigabases of sequencing data and around 90 million unique TCR sequences made up an early release that covered around 640 HLA-typed donors. An earlier analysis of a few hundred of the donors applied high-throughput TCR beta sequencing to assess whether each TCR beta V gene segment acted as functional or pseudogenic. In addition to the first cohort of several hundred subjects, a separate validation cohort of over 90 different subjects was used. A later analysis re-examined previously published TCR beta repertoires from several hundred donors and added high-resolution HLA genotyping to investigate patterns of TCR occurrence. In a later genetic analysis, genome-wide SNP genotypes for about 55% of the roughly 700 donors were used, and that subset was treated as a discovery cohort. To predict cytomegalovirus infection status, the study combined high-throughput TCR immunosequencing, statistical association of individual TCRs with disease status, and machine learning. On average, roughly 250,000 unique TCR beta nucleotide sequences were sequenced per donor among 300 to 500 genotyped donors of the cohort, with around 19% of those sequences being non-productive. HLA typing covered class I and class II loci at four-digit resolution. A few DR-DQ haplotypes were handled as single units for association and clustering because linkage in the cohort was strong. The study used immunosequencing to profile the T cell repertoires of 666 subjects and linked those repertoires to cytomegalovirus serostatus. The study aimed to test whether cataloging public T cell receptors could reveal signatures of past pathogen exposure. Typing coverage differed by locus: A, B, C, DRB1 and DQB1 were typed in about 629-630 donors, DQA1 in about 550, DPA1 in around 580, and DPB1 in 400 to 490. All discovery cohort repertoires had been generated on a single sequencing platform. Among the roughly 430 genotyped donors, approximately 77% belonged to the genetic ancestry cluster associated with self-reported Caucasian donors.

Library prep was done by the immunoSEQ multiplex PCR assay. A mixture of 60 forward primers for TCR Vbeta segments and 13 reverse primers for TCR Jbeta segments was used in the multiplex PCR. Amplification of the CDR3 region of rearranged TCR beta genes was performed with a multiplex PCR assay on genomic DNA. The amplified TCR beta libraries were sequenced on the Illumina HiSeq System as 87-base-pair reads. Per the source publication's procedure: A later analysis counted tens of millions of unique TCR beta chains across the 666 repertoires, and roughly 9.9 million of these chains were shared by at least two donors. Raw reads were error-corrected and collapsed into unique sequences with a nearest-neighbor algorithm that merged closely related sequences to remove PCR and sequencing errors. Alignment of CDR3 sequences to IMGT reference sequences was used to assign V, D and J gene segments. For a sequence to be retained, at least a six-nucleotide match to both a V gene segment and a J gene segment was required. Rearrangements were classified as productive when the CDR3 lacked stop codons and remained in frame with V and J, and all other rearrangements were classified as non-productive. Following IMGT convention, CDR3 was defined as the stretch from the second conserved V-encoded cysteine to the conserved J-encoded phenylalanine. In an earlier analysis of more than 550 of the donors, sequences lacking an unambiguous match to a single V gene segment were excluded. In an earlier analysis of approximately 550 of the donors, V segments were called functional above 56.7% productive rearrangements and were called segregating when the between-donor standard deviation exceeded 5%. A statistical classification framework was built for diagnosing cytomegalovirus status from the catalog of TCR beta chain sequences. In a later analysis, V and J genes were assigned by comparing TCR nucleotide sequences against IMGT/GENE-DB human TR gene sequences. In a later analysis, CDR3 sequences and most-parsimonious VDJ recombination scenarios were assigned using the TCRdist pipeline. In a later analysis, each TCR beta chain was defined by its CDR3 amino acid sequence together with its V-gene family, and reads without a unique V-gene family were excluded. A later analysis removed over 500 highly shared, low-generation-probability nucleotide sequences to deal with suspected cross-contamination and a sequencing artifact. For each public chain, a later analysis derived a clonal expansion index from normalized ranks of inferred template counts within each repertoire. In a later analysis, generation probabilities were computed using a VDJ recombination model fitted to out-of-frame rearrangements, and the results were checked against IGoR. Hypergeometric tests were used in a later analysis to score TCR-TCR, TCR-HLA and TCR-CMV co-occurrence, with a repertoire-size bias correction applied to the TCR pairs. In a later analysis, false discovery rates were estimated by permuting HLA or CMV assignments 20 times. In a later analysis, co-occurring TCRs were grouped using DBSCAN, with TCRdist sequence similarity added in when clustering inside HLA-allele-positive subsets. Repertoires with fewer than 30,000 or more than 120,000 public chains were left out of co-occurrence clustering, as were about five repertoires with anomalous nucleotide sharing. TCRdb obtained this table from immuneACCESS and retained in-frame rearrangements with V and J assigned. These tables miss some clones; where compared with another copy, unresolved V genes account for less than half of the shortfall, and the remainder is unexplained. That table supplies the V and J calls and clone size; D and trimming were determined from the DNA. The sample table holds about 130,000 clones, of which roughly 80% were seen once. The ten most abundant clones make up approximately 4% of the sample.

Trimming costs V 5 bases and J 7 bases, and their ends lie 12 bases apart. From the germline V gene, CDR1 is SGHTA and CDR2 is FQGNSA. The CDR3 has 12 amino acids, counting the end cysteine and phenylalanine. Kept here is only the CDR3 DNA, which spans 36 bases and is read in frame from base 1. The cohort comprised more than 550 healthy bone marrow donors. At the time of sampling, all cohort members were nominally healthy, though unrecorded immune exposures were likely present. The donor tested CMV seronegative and was one of the 352 seronegative cohort members. A peripheral blood sample was collected from each donor, and TCR beta sequencing was performed on peripheral blood mononuclear cells. The Qiagen DNeasy Blood Extraction Kit was used to extract genomic DNA from the blood cell samples. Results and caveats for the whole study, not just this receptor: When HLA alleles, especially DR and DQ, strongly co-occurred, attributing TCR associations to individual alleles was difficult. The presence/absence analyses assumed that sequencing depth was roughly uniform across donors, and that assumption may not be true. Correlated functional status among segregating V segments might reflect linkage disequilibrium, but an unknown experimental factor could not be ruled out. The only immune exposure information available for the cohort was CMV serostatus. A few of the identified cytomegalovirus-associated TCR beta chains were confirmed in vitro to be specific for cytomegalovirus antigens. Most TCR sequences were observed very rarely across donors, whereas some public TCRs were present in many individuals. A further reported finding was that TCR beta sequences accurately predicted the HLA-A and HLA-B alleles for most subjects in the first cohort. Because some donors lacked HLA typing at each locus, the association tests relied only on the typed subset. A later analysis found that TCR association rates varied across HLA loci, with DRB1 alleles showing the most associated TCRs and HLA-C alleles the fewest. A later genetic analysis associated a missense DCLRE1C variant with V-gene and J-gene trimming of TCR beta chains, and an independent cohort replicated the association. The cohort was sequenced for TCR beta chains only, and without alpha or paired-chain data the features that could be detected were limited. Compared with the 666-donor mean, donors in an Asian-associated ancestry cluster had fewer N-insertions in productive TCRs, according to a later genetic analysis. The sequencing pipeline was judged likely to have produced a cluster of highly shared sequence variants as a technical artifact. According to the authors, the approach could potentially be generalized to other disease states and immunological phenotypes. Most CMV-associated TCR beta chains appeared to be HLA-restricted in a later analysis, and the HLA associations seemed to be driven largely by CMV exposure. A later analysis reported that several top co-occurrence clusters appeared linked to parvovirus B19, influenza, CMV and Epstein-Barr virus. Some IMGT-functional V segments, including TRBV6-2 and TRBV6-3, could not be told apart with the 87-base-pair reads, so those segments were excluded. A total of fewer than 200 TCR beta chains were listed by the study as associated with cytomegalovirus. The earlier analysis of 450 to 700 of the donors excluded some 16 rarely observed V segments, including chromosome 9 orphons, because counts were too low. In a later analysis, some 18,000 TCR beta sequences were associated with specific HLA alleles at a false discovery rate of 0.05. A later analysis found that HLA-associated TCR beta chains were more clonally expanded and had lower generation probabilities than equally common non-associated chains. In an earlier analysis of approximately 600 of the donors, most TCR beta V segments were observed in productive rearrangements about 87% or about 30% of the time, broadly matching IMGT annotations. The classifier was reported to diagnose cytomegalovirus status with high specificity and sensitivity in both the original cohort and the validation cohort.

This clone was detected once. No antigen is known for it. Base qualities are not at hand, and no much larger clone is one base apart. Sequences were obtained from PBMCs. This clonotype was obtained from a woman between 40 and 50 years old in good health and CMV-seronegative. The rearranged segments are TRBV7-2 and TRBJ2-7, and the D gene may be TRBD2, 5 bases matching. The base sequence is TGTGCCAGCAGCCCAGACCGGAGGGAGCAGTACTTC. Its protein reads: CASSPDRREQYF.